Given below is one TCR beta chain in context. The antigen it binds to is not known. No base quality information exists; no much larger clone differs at one position. Ficoll-Paque density gradient centrifugation was used to isolate PBMCs. Trimming takes 4 bases from V and 7 bases from J, and the germline ends sit 19 bases apart. The germline V gene encodes CDR1 SQVTM and CDR2 ANQGSEA. The cysteine opens and the phenylalanine closes a CDR3 of 14 amino acids. Only the CDR3 DNA stays, 42 bases, in frame from base 1. This entry belongs to a study of T-cell memory formation after mild COVID-19 (TCRdb year 2021). Turning to the overall study: Most TCR sequence clusters were specific to one of the two donors. T-cell clones expanding and contracting after mild COVID-19 in two donors were tracked by longitudinal TCRalpha and TCRbeta repertoire sequencing. The cohort was made up of two young adult volunteers, one female and one male, who were previously healthy.

Sequenced on an Illumina NovaSeq 6000. cDNA libraries for TCRalpha and TCRbeta were prepared by 5'RACE using constant-segment primers, with sample barcodes and unique molecular identifiers added. Trizol reagent was used to extract RNA from every sample. The libraries were amplified in two PCR steps, and the second step added a second sample barcode and Illumina TruSeq adapters. Sequencing of libraries was performed on an Illumina NovaSeq with 2 x 150 bp paired-end reads. The authors' analysis ran thus. Reads were demultiplexed and collapsed into UMI-guided consensus sequences with migec v1.2.7. With mixcr v2.1.11, UMI consensuses were aligned to TRA and TRB V and J templates and assembled into clonotypes. Expanded or contracted clonotypes were those called significant by both edgeR and NoisET, with noise models trained on biological replicates. For edgeR calls, the thresholds were a false discovery rate-adjusted p below 0.01 and a log2 fold-change of 1. PCA with hierarchical clustering of max-normalized trajectories of the 1000 most abundant clonotypes was used as exploratory dynamics analysis. Separately sequenced CD4+ and CD8+ repertoires were used to assign the CD4 or CD8 phenotype of responding clones. Through fastp at Q25 and MiXCR, TCRdb rebuilt clones from the public reads, retaining in-frame beta chains. Each CDR3 protein appears once, grouped with its most common genes and DNA. The V and J calls shown here were made by TCRdb, not taken from the authors' results. In this sample the table shows about 180,000 distinct CDR3 sequences, 16% of which occur a single time. About 2% of the sample rests with the top ten.

The full study reports these points: The second-wave clones that peaked on day 37 were not confirmed to be SARS-CoV-2 specific. The study covered only a couple of mild cases, and larger cohorts including severe cases with pre-infection samples were considered necessary. Clones that contracted from day 15 to 85 showed balanced CD4/CD8 phenotypes, whereas a second wave of clones that expanded from day 15 to 37 leaned towards CD4+. Contracting CD4+ clones were found mainly in CM and EM memory subsets, while CD8+ clones were enriched in EMRA. Some responding clones were detected in pre-infection memory, suggesting pre-existing cross-reactive memory T cells joined the SARS-CoV-2 response.

The chain employs TRBV29-1 and TRBJ1-1, with an unclear D gene assignment. Sequencing input: PBMCs or a T cell subset sorted from them (not recorded which). The clonotype comes from an adult woman who had mild COVID-19 (a few samples of this study predate the infection). The sample titles of this study are shuffled in the database, so cell type and time point are left out; the donor was told from shared clones. The nucleotide sequence is given as TGCAGCGTTGTAAGTAGCACAGCCGCGCATGAAGCTTTCTTT. This encodes CSVVSSTAAHEAFF.